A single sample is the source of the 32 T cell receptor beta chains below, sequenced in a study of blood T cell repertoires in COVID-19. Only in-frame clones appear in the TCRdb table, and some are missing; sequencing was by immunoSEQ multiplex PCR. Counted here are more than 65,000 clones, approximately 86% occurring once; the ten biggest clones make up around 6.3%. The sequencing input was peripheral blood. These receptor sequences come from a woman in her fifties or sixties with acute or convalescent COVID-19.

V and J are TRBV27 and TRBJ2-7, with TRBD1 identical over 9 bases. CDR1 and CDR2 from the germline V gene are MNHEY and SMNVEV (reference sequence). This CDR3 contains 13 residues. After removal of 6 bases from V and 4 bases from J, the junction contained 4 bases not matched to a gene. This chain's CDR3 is CASRQGAGYEQYF. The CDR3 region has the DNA TGTGCCAGCAGACAGGGGGCTGGTTACGAGCAGTACTTC.

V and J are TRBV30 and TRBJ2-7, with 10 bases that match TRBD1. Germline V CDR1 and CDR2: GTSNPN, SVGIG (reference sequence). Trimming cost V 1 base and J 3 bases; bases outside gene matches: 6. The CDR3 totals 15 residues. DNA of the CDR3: TGTGCCTGGAGTGCCCCGGGACAGGGGCGCTACGAGCAGTACTTC. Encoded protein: CAWSAPGQGRYEQYF. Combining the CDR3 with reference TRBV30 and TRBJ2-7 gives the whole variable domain SQTIHQWPATLVQPVGSPLSLECTVEGTSNPNLYWYRQAAGRGLQLLFYSVGIGQISSEVPQNLSASRPQDRQFILSSKKLLLSDSGFYLCAWSAPGQGRYEQYFGPGTRLTVT.

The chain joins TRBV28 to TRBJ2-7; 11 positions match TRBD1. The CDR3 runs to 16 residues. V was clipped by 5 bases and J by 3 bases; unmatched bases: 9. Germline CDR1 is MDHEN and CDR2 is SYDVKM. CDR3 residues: CASSLWDRGTDYEQYF. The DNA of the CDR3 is TGTGCCAGCAGTCTTTGGGACAGGGGGACCGACTACGAGCAGTACTTC. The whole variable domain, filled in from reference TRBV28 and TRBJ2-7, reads DVKVTQSSRYLVKRTGEKVFLECVQDMDHENMFWYRQDPGLGLRLIYFSYDVKMKEKGDIPEGYSVSREKKERFSLILESASTNQTSMYLCASSLWDRGTDYEQYFGPGTRLTVT.

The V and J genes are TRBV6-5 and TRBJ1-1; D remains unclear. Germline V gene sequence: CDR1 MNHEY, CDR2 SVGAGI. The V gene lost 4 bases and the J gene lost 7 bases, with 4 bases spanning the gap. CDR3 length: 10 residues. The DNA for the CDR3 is TGTGCCAGCAGTTGGAGTGAAGCTTTCTTT. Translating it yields CASSWSEAFF.

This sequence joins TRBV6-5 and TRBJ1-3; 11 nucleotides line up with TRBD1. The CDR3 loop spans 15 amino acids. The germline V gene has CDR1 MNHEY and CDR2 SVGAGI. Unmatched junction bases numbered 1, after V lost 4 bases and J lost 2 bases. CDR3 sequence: CASSLDRGPGNTIYF. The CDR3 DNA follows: TGTGCCAGCAGTTTGGACAGGGGGCCTGGAAACACCATATATTTT.

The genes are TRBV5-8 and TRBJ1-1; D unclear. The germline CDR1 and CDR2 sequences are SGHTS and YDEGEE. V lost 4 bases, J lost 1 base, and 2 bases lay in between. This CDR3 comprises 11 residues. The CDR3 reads CASSRNTEAFF. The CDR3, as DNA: TGTGCCAGCAGCCGGAACACTGAAGCTTTCTTT.

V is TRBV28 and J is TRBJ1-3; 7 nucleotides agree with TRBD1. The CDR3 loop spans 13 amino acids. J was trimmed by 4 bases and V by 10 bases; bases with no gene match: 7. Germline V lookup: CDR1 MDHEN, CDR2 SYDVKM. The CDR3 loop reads CATAKTGGNTIYF. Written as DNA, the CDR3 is TGTGCCACCGCGAAGACAGGGGGAAACACCATATATTTT.

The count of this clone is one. The CDR3: CASSYSPQEYEQYF. The CDR3 region has the DNA TGTGCCAGCAGTTACTCTCCACAGGAGTACGAGCAGTACTTC. The chain employs TRBV6-5 and TRBJ2-7; tentative D call: TRBD1 (5 bases). V lost 0 bases to trimming and J lost 4 bases, with 10 bases between them. The CDR3 length is 14 residues. Germline loops: CDR1 MNHEY, CDR2 SVGAGI.

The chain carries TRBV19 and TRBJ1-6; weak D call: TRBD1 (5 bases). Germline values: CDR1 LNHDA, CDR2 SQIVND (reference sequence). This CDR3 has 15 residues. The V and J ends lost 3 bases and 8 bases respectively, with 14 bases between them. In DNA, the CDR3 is TGTGCCAGTAGTATTCGCGGGACGCAAGATTCACCCCTCCACTTT. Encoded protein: CASSIRGTQDSPLHF.

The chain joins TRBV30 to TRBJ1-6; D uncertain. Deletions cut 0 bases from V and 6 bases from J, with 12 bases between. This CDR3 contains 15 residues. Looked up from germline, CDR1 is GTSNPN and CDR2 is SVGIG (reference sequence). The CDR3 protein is CAWSVDWGGNSPLHF. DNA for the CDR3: TGTGCCTGGAGTGTAGATTGGGGAGGTAATTCACCCCTCCACTTT.

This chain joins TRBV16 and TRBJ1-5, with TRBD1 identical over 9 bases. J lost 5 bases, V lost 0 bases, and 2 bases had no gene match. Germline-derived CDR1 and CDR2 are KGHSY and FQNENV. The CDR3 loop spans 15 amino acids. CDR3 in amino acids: CASSQSGQGYQPQHF. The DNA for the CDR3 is TGTGCCAGCAGCCAATCTGGACAGGGGTATCAGCCCCAGCATTTT.

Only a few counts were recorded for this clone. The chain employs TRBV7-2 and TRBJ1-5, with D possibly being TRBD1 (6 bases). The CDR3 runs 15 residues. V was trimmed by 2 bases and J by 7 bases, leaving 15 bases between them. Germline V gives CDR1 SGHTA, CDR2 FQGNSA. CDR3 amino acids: CASSLYPTGGQPQHF. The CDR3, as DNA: TGTGCCAGCAGCTTATACCCGACAGGCGGGCAGCCCCAGCATTTT.

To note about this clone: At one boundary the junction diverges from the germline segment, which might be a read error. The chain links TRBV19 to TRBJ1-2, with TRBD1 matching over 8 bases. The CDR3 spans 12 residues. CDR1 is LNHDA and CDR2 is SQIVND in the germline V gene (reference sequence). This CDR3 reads CASSIRTGLFYF. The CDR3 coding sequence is TGTGCCAGTAGTATCAGGACAGGGTTATTCTACTTC.

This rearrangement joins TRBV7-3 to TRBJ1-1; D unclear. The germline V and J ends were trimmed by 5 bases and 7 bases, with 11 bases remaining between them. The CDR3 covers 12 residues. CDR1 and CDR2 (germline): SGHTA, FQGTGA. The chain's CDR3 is CASSRLEGEAFF. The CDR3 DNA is TGTGCCAGCAGCCGGTTGGAGGGTGAAGCTTTCTTT.

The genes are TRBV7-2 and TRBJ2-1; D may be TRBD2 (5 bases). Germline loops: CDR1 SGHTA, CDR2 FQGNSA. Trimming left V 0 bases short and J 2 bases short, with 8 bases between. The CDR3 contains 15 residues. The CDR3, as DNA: TGTGCCAGCAGCTTAGCCTTCGGGGCCTACAATGAGCAGTTCTTC. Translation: CASSLAFGAYNEQFF.

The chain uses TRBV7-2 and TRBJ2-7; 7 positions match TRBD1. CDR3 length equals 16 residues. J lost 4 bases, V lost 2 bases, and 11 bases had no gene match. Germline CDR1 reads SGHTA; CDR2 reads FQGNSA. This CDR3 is CASSLSSGTAFYEQYF. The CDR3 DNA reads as TGTGCCAGCAGCTTAAGTTCGGGGACAGCCTTTTACGAGCAGTACTTC.

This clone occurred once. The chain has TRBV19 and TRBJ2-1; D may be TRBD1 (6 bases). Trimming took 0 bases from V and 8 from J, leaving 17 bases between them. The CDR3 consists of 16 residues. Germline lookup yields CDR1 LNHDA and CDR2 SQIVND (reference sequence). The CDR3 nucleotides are TGTGCCAGTAGTATAGATATGCAGGGGACGGTGTATGAGCAGTTCTTC. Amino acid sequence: CASSIDMQGTVYEQFF.

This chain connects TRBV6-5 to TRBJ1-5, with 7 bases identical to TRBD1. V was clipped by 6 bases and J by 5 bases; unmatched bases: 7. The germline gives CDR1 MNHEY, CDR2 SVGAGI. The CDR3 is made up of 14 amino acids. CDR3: CASRHGTADQPQHF. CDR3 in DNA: TGTGCCAGCAGGCATGGGACAGCAGATCAGCCCCAGCATTTT.

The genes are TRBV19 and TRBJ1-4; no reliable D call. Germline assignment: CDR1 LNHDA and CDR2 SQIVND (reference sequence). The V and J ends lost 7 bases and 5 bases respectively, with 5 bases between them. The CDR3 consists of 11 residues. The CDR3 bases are TGTGCCAGTACCAAAAATGAAAAACTGTTTTTT. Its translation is CASTKNEKLFF.

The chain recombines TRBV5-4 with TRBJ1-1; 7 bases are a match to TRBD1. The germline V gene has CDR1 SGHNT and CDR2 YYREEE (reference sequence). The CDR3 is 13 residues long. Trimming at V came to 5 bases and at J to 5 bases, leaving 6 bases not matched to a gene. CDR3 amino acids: CASSYPGGTEAFF. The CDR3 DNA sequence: TGTGCCAGCAGTTACCCAGGGGGGACTGAAGCTTTCTTT.

The CDR3: CASSVEIGTGTDTQYF. DNA for the CDR3: TGTGCCAGCAGCGTAGAGATAGGGACTGGCACAGATACGCAGTATTTT. The chain combines TRBV9 with TRBJ2-3, with a possible D match to TRBD2 (6 bases). This CDR3 region has 16 residues. The V end lost 0 bases, the J end lost 1 base, and 12 bases lay between the germline ends. CDR1 is SGDLS and CDR2 is YYNGEE in the germline V gene.

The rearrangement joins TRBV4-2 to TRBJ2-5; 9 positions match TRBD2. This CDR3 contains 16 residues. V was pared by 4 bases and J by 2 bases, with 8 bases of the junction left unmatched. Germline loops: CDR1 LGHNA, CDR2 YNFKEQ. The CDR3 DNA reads TGTGCCAGCAGCCCCAAGACGCGGGGGGGGCAAGAGACCCAGTACTTC. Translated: CASSPKTRGGQETQYF.

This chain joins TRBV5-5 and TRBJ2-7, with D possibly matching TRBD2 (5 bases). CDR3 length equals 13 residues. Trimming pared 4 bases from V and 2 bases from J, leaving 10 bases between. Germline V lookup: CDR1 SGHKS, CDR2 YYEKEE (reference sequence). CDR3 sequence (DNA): TGTGCCAGCAGCGTCGGACTCACCTACGAGCAGTACTTC. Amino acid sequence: CASSVGLTYEQYF.

The CDR3 here is CSASWPRGSNSPLHF. CDR3 bases: TGCAGTGCTAGTTGGCCCAGGGGGTCCAATTCACCCCTCCACTTT. The V call is TRBV20-1, the J call TRBJ1-6; 7 nucleotides agree with TRBD1. Germline V gene data show CDR1 as DFQATT and CDR2 as SNEGSKA (reference sequence). There are 15 residues in the CDR3. The junction had 9 bases not matched to a gene; V was cut back by 3 bases and J by 7 bases.

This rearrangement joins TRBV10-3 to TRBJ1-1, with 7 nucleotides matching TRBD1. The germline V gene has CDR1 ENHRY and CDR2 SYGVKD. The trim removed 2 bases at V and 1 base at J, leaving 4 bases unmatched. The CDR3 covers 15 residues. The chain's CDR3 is CAISEKQGWNTEAFF. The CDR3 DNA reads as TGTGCCATCAGTGAGAAACAGGGGTGGAACACTGAAGCTTTCTTT.

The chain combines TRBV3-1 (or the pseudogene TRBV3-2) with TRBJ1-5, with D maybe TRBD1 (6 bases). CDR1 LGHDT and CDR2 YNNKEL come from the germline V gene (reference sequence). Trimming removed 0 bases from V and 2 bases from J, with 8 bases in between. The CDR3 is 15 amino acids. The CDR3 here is CASSQDRGGNQPQHF. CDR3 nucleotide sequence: TGTGCCAGCAGCCAAGACAGGGGAGGCAATCAGCCCCAGCATTTT.

CDR3 DNA: TGTGCCAGCAGTTGGGACAGTAATTCACCCCTCCACTTT. Protein: CASSWDSNSPLHF. The genes are TRBV27 and TRBJ1-6, with 7 bases identical to TRBD1. V gave up 4 bases and J gave up 6 bases; unmatched junction bases: 0. The CDR3 totals 13 residues. Germline values: CDR1 MNHEY, CDR2 SMNVEV (reference sequence).

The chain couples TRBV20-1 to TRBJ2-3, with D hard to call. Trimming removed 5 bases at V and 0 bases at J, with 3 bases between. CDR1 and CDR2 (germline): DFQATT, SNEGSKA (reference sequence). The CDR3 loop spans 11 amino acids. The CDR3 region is CSAPSTDTQYF. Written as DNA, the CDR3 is TGCAGTGCTCCAAGCACAGATACGCAGTATTTT.

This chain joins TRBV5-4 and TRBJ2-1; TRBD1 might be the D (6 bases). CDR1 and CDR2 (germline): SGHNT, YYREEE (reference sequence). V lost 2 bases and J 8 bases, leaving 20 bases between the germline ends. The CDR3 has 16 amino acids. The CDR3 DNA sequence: TGTGCCAGCAGCTTTGCCCCCACTTGGGGGCAGGATGAGCAGTTCTTC. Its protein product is CASSFAPTWGQDEQFF.

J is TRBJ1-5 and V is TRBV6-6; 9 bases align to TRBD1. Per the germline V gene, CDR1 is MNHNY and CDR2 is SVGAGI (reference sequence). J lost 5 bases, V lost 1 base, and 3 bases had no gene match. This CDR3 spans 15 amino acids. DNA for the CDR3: TGTGCCAGCAGTTACTGGGACAGGGAGGATCAGCCCCAGCATTTT. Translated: CASSYWDREDQPQHF.

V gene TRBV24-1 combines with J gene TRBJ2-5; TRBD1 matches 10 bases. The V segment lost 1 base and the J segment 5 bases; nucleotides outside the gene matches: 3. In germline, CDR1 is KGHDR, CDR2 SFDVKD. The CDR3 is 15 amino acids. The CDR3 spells CATSDFGTGVETQYF. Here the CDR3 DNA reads TGTGCCACCAGTGATTTCGGGACAGGGGTGGAGACCCAGTACTTC.

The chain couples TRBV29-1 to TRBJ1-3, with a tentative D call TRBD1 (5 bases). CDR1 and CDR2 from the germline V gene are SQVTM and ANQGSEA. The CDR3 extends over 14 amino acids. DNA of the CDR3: TGCGGCTCAAAAGGGAGTCCGACGGGGGACACCATATATTTT. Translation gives CGSKGSPTGDTIYF.